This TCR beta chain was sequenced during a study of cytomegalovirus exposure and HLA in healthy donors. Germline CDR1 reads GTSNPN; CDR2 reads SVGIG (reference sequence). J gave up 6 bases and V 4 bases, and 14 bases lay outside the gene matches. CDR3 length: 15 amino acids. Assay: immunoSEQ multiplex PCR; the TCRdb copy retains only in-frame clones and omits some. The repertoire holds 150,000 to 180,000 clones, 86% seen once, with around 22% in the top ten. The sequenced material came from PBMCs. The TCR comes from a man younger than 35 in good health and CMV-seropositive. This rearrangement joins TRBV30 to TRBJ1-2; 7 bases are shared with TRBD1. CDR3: CAWTHKATGRDGYTF. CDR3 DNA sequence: TGTGCCTGGACGCACAAAGCGACAGGGCGGGATGGCTACACCTTC.